This T cell receptor beta chain stems from a study of CD8 T cells in Susac syndrome. Study details: Patients with Susac syndrome were, at the time of blood collection, therapy-naive, maintained on corticosteroids, or maintained on intravenous immunoglobulin alone. General observations from the study: Clonal expansion did not appear in Susac syndrome CD4+ T cell repertoires.

CD8+ and CD4+ blood T cells underwent TCR beta sequencing. This clonotype was picked up one time. The antigen is not known. With random hexamers, reverse transcription was performed on about 0.5 to 1 ug of RNA. Via MiXCR, TCRdb re-called the immunoSEQ multiplex PCR reads, giving one row per CDR3 protein. The sample consists of roughly 80,000 distinct CDR3 sequences, about 92% of them appearing once. Sequences were obtained from CD4+ T cells from PBMCs. This receptor was identified in a human donor with Susac syndrome.

DNA for the CDR3: TGTGCCAGCAGCTTAGCCGTACAGGGGTGGAATGAGCAGTTCTTC. It specifies CASSLAVQGWNEQFF. The chain couples TRBV7-2 to TRBJ2-1; 7 bases are a match to TRBD1. The germline CDR1 and CDR2 sequences are SGHTA and FQGNSA. The CDR3 is 15 amino acids. After removal of 0 bases from V and 7 bases from J, the junction contained 6 bases not matched to a gene. Full variable domain (outside the CDR3, taken from reference TRBV7-2 and TRBJ2-1): GAGVSQSPSNKVTEKGKDVELRCDPISGHTALYWYRQSLGQGLEFLIYFQGNSAPDKSGLPSDRFSAERTGGSVSTLTIQRTQQEDSAVYLCASSLAVQGWNEQFFGPGTRLTVL.